The 17 T cell receptor beta chains in this list originate from one sample, sequenced in a study of T cell responses to AZD1222 COVID-19 vaccine. Here immunoSEQ multiplex PCR was the method, and the copy in TCRdb shows in-frame clones only, minus some. The sample includes 200,000 or so clones, around 92% of them seen just once. This specimen consisted of peripheral blood, obtained on day 0 of AZD1222 vaccination. The source is an adult in good health.

This clone was seen a single time. The chain recombines TRBV6-6 with TRBJ2-3; 13 bases line up with TRBD2. CDR3 size: 16 residues. Trimming at V came to 5 bases and at J to 4 bases, leaving 6 bases not matched to a gene. The germline gives CDR1 MNHNY, CDR2 SVGAGI (reference sequence). DNA of the CDR3: TGTGCCAGCAGTGCGCGAACTAGCGGGAGGGCAGATACGCAGTATTTT. Translation gives CASSARTSGRADTQYF.

Turning to this clone: The identical CDR3 is also encoded by other nucleotide sequences in the sample. This chain links TRBV7-2 with TRBJ1-1; D is unclear. Germline V lookup: CDR1 SGHTA, CDR2 FQGNSA. V dropped 3 bases and J dropped 1 base, with 6 bases sitting between them. CDR3 length: 13 residues. CDR3 residues: CASSLGQNTEAFF. CDR3 nucleotides: TGTGCCAGCAGCTTGGGCCAGAACACTGAAGCTTTCTTT.

This sequence joins TRBV4-1 and TRBJ2-1; D may be TRBD2 (6 bases). V lost 7 bases and J lost 10, with 20 bases in between. The V gene's germline CDR1 is MGHRA and CDR2 YSYEKL. The CDR3 is 14 amino acids. The CDR3, as DNA: TGCGCCAGCACCCGGGAGAAGGCAGCTCGAGAGCAGTTCTTC. It encodes CASTREKAAREQFF.

The chain links TRBV5-5 to TRBJ1-6; no clear D. The CDR3 runs 13 residues. Germline V gene data show CDR1 as SGHKS and CDR2 as YYEKEE (reference sequence). V was pared by 4 bases and J by 8 bases, with 10 bases between. The CDR3 nucleotides read TGTGCCAGCAGCAGTAAGTGGGATTCACCCCTCCACTTT. This codes for CASSSKWDSPLHF.

CDR3 bases: TGCAGCGTCGGAGGGGGAGGCCAGCCCCAGCATTTT. This sequence encodes CSVGGGGQPQHF. The V and J genes are TRBV29-1 and TRBJ1-5; tentative D call: TRBD1 (6 bases). This CDR3 has 12 residues. The V end was cut by 6 bases, the J end by 7 bases, with 13 bases between. Germline CDR1 is SQVTM and CDR2 is ANQGSEA.

The CDR3, as DNA: TGTGCCAGCAGCCATGGGACAACTTACGAGCAGTACTTC. This sequence encodes CASSHGTTYEQYF. The V and J genes are TRBV3-1 (or the pseudogene TRBV3-2) and TRBJ2-7, with D perhaps matching TRBD1 (6 bases). This CDR3 has 13 residues. Germline-derived CDR1 and CDR2 are LGHDT and YNNKEL (reference sequence). Trimming left V 3 bases short and J 4 bases short, with 10 bases between.

The CDR3 here is CASSPATVYQETQYF. CDR3 nucleotide sequence: TGCGCCAGCAGCCCCGCGACAGTGTACCAAGAGACCCAGTACTTC. The chain recombines TRBV5-1 with TRBJ2-5; a possible D gene is TRBD1 (5 bases). The CDR3 contains 15 residues. Germline V gene sequence: CDR1 SGHRS, CDR2 YFSETQ. Deletions cut 4 bases from V and 0 bases from J, with 13 bases between.

V gene TRBV7-9 combines with J gene TRBJ2-6, with D unresolved. Trimming pared 5 bases from V and 3 bases from J, leaving 11 bases between. The CDR3 has 15 residues. CDR1 and CDR2 (germline): SEHNR, FQNEAQ (reference sequence). CDR3 in DNA: TGTGCCAGCAGCCTAGAGAGCTTTGGGGCCAACGTCCTGACTTTC. As protein: CASSLESFGANVLTF.

J is TRBJ2-7 and V is TRBV5-5; TRBD1 matches at 7 bases. Losses at the gene ends were 0 bases for V and 1 base for J; bases not matched to a gene: 4. From germline, CDR1 is SGHKS and CDR2 YYEKEE (reference sequence). The CDR3 totals 15 residues. DNA for the CDR3: TGTGCCAGCAGCTTGGTCACAGGGGATTCCTACGAGCAGTACTTC. Translation: CASSLVTGDSYEQYF.

V and J are TRBV19 and TRBJ1-6; no definite D call. The V gene's germline CDR1 is LNHDA and CDR2 SQIVND (reference sequence). This CDR3 is built from 12 residues. Trimming removed 7 bases at V and 5 bases at J, with 6 bases between. This CDR3 reads CASNFDNSPLHF. CDR3 sequence (DNA): TGTGCCAGTAACTTCGATAATTCACCCCTCCACTTT.

The CDR3 coding sequence is TGTGCCACCAGAGGGGAAAAGGGACAGCAAGAGACCCAGTACTTC. This gives the protein CATRGEKGQQETQYF. This rearrangement joins TRBV15 to TRBJ2-5; TRBD1 matches 7 bases. Trimming took 6 bases from V and 2 from J; bases not matched to a gene: 9. The CDR3 sequence is 15 residues long. Germline CDR1 is LNHNV and CDR2 is YYDKDF (reference sequence).

The genes are TRBV10-2 and TRBJ2-7, with TRBD2 as a possible D gene (5 bases). V shed 8 bases and J shed 4 bases, with 6 bases lying between them. The CDR3 sequence is 10 residues long. Germline lookup yields CDR1 WSHSY and CDR2 SAAADI. In DNA, the CDR3 is TGCGCCAGCGGGGAGTACGAGCAGTACTTC. Its translation is CASGEYEQYF.

This clone was recorded only once. The J gene is TRBJ2-2, the V gene TRBV2, with D possibly matching TRBD1 (6 bases). Per the germline V gene, CDR1 is SNHLY and CDR2 is FYNNEI. V shed 4 bases and J shed 9 bases, with 18 bases lying between them. This CDR3 has 15 amino acids. CDR3 bases: TGTGCCAGCAGTGGTCGGGACAACTCCCTGTGGGAGCTGTTTTTT. It yields the protein CASSGRDNSLWELFF.

V usage is TRBV28 and J usage is TRBJ1-4, with TRBD1 matching over 9 bases. Germline lookup yields CDR1 MDHEN and CDR2 SYDVKM. The V and J ends lost 3 bases and 4 bases, in that order; junction bases with no gene match: 3. This CDR3 has 15 residues. The CDR3 here is CASSFGTGLNEKLFF. The CDR3 coding sequence is TGTGCCAGCAGTTTTGGGACAGGGCTTAATGAAAAACTGTTTTTT.

The rearrangement uses TRBV28 and TRBJ2-7, with 10 bases that match TRBD2. Germline values: CDR1 MDHEN, CDR2 SYDVKM. CDR3 size: 15 residues. V was pared by 6 bases and J by 6 bases, with 11 bases of the junction left unmatched. The CDR3 region has the DNA TGTGCCAGCAGCCGGGCTAGCGGGGGACCCCTCGAGCAGTACTTC. It codes for CASSRASGGPLEQYF.

The chain recombines TRBV12-5 with TRBJ2-1; 9 positions match TRBD1. CDR3 length: 14 amino acids. The ends lost 6 bases at V and 11 bases at J; junction bases unmatched: 11. Germline V gene sequence: CDR1 LGHNT, CDR2 FRNRAP. Here the CDR3 DNA reads TGTGCTAGTGGCTCGGGACAGGGAGCGAGCCAGCAGTTCTTC. Amino acids: CASGSGQGASQQFF.

V gene TRBV6-2 or TRBV6-3 combines with J gene TRBJ2-7; TRBD2 agrees at 15 bases. Germline V lookup: CDR1 MNHEY, CDR2 SVGEGT. V was pared by 5 bases and J by 6 bases, with 8 bases of the junction left unmatched. The CDR3 covers 16 residues. The CDR3 reads CASSNGRTSGRAEQYF. CDR3 DNA sequence: TGTGCCAGCAGTAACGGTCGGACTAGCGGGAGGGCCGAGCAGTACTTC.